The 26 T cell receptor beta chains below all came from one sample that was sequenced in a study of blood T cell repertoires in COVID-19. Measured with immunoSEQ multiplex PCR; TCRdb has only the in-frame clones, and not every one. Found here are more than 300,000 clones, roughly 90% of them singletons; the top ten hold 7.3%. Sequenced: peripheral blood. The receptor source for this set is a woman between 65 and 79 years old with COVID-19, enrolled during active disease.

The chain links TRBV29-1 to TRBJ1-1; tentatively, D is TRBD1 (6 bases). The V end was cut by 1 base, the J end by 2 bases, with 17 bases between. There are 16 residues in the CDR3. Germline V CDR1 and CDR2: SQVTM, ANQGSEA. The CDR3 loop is CSVEGGSGQVNTEAFF. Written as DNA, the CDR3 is TGCAGCGTTGAAGGAGGGTCGGGACAAGTCAACACTGAAGCTTTCTTT.

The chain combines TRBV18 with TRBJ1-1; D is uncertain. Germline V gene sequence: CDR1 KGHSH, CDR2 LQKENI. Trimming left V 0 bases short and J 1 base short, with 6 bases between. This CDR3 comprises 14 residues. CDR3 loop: CASSPPYRNTEAFF. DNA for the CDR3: TGTGCCAGCTCACCACCCTACAGGAACACTGAAGCTTTCTTT.

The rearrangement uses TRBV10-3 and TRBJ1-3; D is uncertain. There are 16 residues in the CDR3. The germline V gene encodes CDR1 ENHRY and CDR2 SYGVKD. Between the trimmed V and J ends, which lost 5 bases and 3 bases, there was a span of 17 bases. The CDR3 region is CAISRTGSKNGNTIYF. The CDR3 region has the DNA TGTGCCATCAGTCGGACGGGGAGTAAGAATGGAAACACCATATATTTT.

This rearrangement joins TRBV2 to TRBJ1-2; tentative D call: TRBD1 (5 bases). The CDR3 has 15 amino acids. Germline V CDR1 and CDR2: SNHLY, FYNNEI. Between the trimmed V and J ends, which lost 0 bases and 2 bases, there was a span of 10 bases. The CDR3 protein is CASSEARGGNYGYTF. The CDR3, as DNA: TGTGCCAGCAGTGAAGCGCGGGGCGGGAACTATGGCTACACCTTC.

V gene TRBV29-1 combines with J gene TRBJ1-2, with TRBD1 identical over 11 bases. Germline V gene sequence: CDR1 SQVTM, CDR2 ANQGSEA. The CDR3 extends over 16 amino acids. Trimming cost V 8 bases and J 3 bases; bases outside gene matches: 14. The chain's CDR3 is CSSEIVPGQGDYGYTF. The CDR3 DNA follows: TGCAGCTCCGAAATTGTTCCGGGACAGGGGGACTATGGCTACACCTTC.

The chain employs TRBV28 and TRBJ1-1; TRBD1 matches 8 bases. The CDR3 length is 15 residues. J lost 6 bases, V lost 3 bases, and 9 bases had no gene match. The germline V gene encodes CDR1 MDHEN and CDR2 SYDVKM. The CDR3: CASSFQTGGGAEAFF. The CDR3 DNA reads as TGTGCCAGCAGTTTTCAAACAGGGGGAGGCGCTGAAGCTTTCTTT.

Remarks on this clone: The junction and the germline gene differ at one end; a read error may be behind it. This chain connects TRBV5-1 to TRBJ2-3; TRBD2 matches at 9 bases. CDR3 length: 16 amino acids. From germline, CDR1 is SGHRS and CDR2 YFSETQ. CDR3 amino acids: CASCLAAGGIADTQYF. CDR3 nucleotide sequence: TGCGCCAGCTGCTTGGCGGCGGGGGGGATTGCAGATACGCAGTATTTT.

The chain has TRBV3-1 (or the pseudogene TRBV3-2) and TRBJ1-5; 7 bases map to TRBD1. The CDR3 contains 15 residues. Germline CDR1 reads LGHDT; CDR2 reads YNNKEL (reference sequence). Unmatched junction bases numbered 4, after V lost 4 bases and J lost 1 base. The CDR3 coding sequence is TGTGCCAGCAGCCTCCGGGACAGCAGCAATCAGCCCCAGCATTTT. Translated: CASSLRDSSNQPQHF.

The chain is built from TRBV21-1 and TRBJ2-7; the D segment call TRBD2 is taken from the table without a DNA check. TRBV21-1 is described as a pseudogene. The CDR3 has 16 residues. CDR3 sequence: CASSKGRETGTYEQYF. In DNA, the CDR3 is TGTGCCAGCAGCAAAGGTAGAGAGACTGGCACCTACGAGCAGTACTTC.

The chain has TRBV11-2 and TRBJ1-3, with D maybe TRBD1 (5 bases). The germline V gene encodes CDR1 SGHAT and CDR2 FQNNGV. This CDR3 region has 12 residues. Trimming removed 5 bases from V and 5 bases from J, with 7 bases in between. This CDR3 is CASSGARNTIYF. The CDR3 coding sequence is TGTGCCAGCAGCGGGGCTCGAAACACCATATATTTT.

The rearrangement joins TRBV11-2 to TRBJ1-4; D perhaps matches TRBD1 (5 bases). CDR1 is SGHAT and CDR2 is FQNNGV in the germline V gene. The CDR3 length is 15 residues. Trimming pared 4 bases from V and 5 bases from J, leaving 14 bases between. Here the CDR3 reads CASSYEGVRNEKLFF. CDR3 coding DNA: TGTGCCAGCAGCTATGAAGGGGTCCGGAATGAAAAACTGTTTTTT.

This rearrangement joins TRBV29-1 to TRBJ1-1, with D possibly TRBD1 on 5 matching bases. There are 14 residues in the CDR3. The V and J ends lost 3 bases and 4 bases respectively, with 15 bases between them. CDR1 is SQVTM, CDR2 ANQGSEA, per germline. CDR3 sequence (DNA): TGCAGCGTTGAGGGGGACTTTAGAACCACTGAAGCTTTCTTT. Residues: CSVEGDFRTTEAFF.

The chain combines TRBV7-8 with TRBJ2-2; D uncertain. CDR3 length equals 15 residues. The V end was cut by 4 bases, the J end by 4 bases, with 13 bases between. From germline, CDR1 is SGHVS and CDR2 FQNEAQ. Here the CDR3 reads CASSSRLRSTGELFF. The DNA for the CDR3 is TGTGCCAGCAGCTCCAGACTCAGATCCACCGGGGAGCTGTTTTTT.

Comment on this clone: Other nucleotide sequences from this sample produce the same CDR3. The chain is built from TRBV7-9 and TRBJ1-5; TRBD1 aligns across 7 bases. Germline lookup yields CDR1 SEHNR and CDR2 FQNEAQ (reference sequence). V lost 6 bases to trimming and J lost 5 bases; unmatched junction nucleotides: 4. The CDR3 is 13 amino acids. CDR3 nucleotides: TGTGCCAGCAGTCAAACAGGGGATCAGCCCCAGCATTTT. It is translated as CASSQTGDQPQHF.

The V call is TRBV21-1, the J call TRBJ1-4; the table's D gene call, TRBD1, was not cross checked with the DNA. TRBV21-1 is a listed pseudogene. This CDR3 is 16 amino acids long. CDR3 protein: CASSKDWRQGYEKLFF. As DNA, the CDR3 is TGTGCCAGCAGCAAAGATTGGAGGCAGGGGTATGAAAAACTGTTTTTT.

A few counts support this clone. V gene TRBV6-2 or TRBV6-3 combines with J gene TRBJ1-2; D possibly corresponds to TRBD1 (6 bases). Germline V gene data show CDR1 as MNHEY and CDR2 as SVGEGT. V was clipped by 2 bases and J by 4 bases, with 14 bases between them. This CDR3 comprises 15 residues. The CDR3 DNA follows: TGTGCCAGCAGTTACGGGACACCTGTCGGCTATGGCTACACCTTC. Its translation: CASSYGTPVGYGYTF.

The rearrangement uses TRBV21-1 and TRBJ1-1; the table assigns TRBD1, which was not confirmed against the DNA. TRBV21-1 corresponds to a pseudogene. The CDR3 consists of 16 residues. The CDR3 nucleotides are TGTGCCAGCAGCAAAGGACAGGGTAAAAGGTTAACTGAAGCTTTCTTT. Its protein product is CASSKGQGKRLTEAFF.

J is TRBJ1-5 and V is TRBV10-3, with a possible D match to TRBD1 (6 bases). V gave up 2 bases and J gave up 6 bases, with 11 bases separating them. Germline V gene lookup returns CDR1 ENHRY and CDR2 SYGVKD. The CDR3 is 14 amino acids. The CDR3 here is CAISEVQGSQPQHF. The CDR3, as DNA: TGTGCCATCAGTGAGGTACAGGGAAGTCAGCCCCAGCATTTT.

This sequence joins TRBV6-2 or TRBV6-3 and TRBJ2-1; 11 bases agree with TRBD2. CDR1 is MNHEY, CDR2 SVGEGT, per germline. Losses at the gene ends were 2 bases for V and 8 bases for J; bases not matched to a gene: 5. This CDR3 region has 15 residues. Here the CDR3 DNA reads TGTGCCAGCAGTTACCGTCGGACTAGCGGGTATGAGCAGTTCTTC. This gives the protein CASSYRRTSGYEQFF.

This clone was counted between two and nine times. The CDR3 DNA reads as TGTGCCAGCAGTGAAAACTGGTATGGCTACACCTTC. Translating it yields CASSENWYGYTF. This chain uses TRBV2 with TRBJ1-2; D is unresolved. The CDR3 extends over 12 amino acids. V lost 2 bases to trimming and J lost 5 bases, with 6 bases between them. Germline V gene sequence: CDR1 SNHLY, CDR2 FYNNEI.

CDR3 protein: CASSPRSGGEDRATEAFF. For the CDR3, the DNA is TGTGCCAGCTCACCACGGTCCGGGGGAGAGGACAGGGCAACTGAAGCTTTCTTT. The V and J genes are TRBV18 and TRBJ1-1; 8 positions agree with TRBD1. Per germline, CDR1 KGHSH and CDR2 LQKENI. Trimming at V came to 1 base and at J to 5 bases, leaving 15 bases not matched to a gene. The CDR3 contains 18 residues.

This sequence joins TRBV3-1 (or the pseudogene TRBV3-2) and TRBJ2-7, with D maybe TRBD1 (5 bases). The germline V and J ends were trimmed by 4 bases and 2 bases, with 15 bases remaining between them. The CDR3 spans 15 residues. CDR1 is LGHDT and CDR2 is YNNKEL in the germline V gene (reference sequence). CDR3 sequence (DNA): TGTGCCAGCAGCCGAGGCAGGGTGGCCCCCTACGAGCAGTACTTC. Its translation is CASSRGRVAPYEQYF.

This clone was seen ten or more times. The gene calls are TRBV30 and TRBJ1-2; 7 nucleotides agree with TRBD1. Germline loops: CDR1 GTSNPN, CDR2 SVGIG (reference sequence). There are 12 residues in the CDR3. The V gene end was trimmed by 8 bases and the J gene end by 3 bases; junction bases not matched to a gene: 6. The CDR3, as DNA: TGTGCCGGCACAGGGGACGACTATGGCTACACCTTC. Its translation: CAGTGDDYGYTF.

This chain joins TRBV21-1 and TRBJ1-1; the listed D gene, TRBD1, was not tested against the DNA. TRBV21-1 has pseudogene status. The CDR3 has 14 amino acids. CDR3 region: CASSKTGRNTEAFF. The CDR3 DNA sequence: TGTGCCAGCAGCAAGACAGGGAGAAACACTGAAGCTTTCTTT.

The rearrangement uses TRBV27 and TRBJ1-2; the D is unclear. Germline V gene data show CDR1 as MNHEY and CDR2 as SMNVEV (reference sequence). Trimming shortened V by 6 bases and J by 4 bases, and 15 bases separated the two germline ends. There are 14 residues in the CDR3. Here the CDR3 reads CASRPIIEAYGYTF. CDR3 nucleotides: TGTGCCAGCAGGCCGATCATCGAAGCCTATGGCTACACCTTC.

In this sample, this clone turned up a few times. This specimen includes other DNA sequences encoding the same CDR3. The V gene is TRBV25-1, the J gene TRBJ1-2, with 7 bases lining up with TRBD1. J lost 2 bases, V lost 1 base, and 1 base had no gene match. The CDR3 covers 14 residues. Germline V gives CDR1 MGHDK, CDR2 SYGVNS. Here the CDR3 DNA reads TGTGCCAGCAGTGAATCAGGGGGAAACTATGGCTACACCTTC. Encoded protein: CASSESGGNYGYTF.